This TCR beta chain was retrieved from a study of monozygotic twins with inflammatory bowel disease. As to this clonotype: Its antigen is as yet unknown.

The template-switching step introduced UMIs that carried a 6-nucleotide sample barcode. TCRdb re-called the 5' RACE reads and catalogs CDR3 proteins one per entry, DNA excluded. This table lists 150,000 to 200,000 distinct CDR3 sequences. Whole-study findings and limits: Researchers report that IBD patients shared fewer clonotypes with others than healthy twins, especially amid disease activity.

The length of the CDR3 is 11 residues. Germline lookup yields CDR1 MGHDK and CDR2 SYGVNS. The sample was blood. This receptor was taken from a human donor with ulcerative colitis or Crohn's disease, or a healthy co-twin of an affected twin (not recorded which). This chain connects TRBV25-1 to TRBJ1-2. CDR3 in amino acids: CASSATGGYTF.